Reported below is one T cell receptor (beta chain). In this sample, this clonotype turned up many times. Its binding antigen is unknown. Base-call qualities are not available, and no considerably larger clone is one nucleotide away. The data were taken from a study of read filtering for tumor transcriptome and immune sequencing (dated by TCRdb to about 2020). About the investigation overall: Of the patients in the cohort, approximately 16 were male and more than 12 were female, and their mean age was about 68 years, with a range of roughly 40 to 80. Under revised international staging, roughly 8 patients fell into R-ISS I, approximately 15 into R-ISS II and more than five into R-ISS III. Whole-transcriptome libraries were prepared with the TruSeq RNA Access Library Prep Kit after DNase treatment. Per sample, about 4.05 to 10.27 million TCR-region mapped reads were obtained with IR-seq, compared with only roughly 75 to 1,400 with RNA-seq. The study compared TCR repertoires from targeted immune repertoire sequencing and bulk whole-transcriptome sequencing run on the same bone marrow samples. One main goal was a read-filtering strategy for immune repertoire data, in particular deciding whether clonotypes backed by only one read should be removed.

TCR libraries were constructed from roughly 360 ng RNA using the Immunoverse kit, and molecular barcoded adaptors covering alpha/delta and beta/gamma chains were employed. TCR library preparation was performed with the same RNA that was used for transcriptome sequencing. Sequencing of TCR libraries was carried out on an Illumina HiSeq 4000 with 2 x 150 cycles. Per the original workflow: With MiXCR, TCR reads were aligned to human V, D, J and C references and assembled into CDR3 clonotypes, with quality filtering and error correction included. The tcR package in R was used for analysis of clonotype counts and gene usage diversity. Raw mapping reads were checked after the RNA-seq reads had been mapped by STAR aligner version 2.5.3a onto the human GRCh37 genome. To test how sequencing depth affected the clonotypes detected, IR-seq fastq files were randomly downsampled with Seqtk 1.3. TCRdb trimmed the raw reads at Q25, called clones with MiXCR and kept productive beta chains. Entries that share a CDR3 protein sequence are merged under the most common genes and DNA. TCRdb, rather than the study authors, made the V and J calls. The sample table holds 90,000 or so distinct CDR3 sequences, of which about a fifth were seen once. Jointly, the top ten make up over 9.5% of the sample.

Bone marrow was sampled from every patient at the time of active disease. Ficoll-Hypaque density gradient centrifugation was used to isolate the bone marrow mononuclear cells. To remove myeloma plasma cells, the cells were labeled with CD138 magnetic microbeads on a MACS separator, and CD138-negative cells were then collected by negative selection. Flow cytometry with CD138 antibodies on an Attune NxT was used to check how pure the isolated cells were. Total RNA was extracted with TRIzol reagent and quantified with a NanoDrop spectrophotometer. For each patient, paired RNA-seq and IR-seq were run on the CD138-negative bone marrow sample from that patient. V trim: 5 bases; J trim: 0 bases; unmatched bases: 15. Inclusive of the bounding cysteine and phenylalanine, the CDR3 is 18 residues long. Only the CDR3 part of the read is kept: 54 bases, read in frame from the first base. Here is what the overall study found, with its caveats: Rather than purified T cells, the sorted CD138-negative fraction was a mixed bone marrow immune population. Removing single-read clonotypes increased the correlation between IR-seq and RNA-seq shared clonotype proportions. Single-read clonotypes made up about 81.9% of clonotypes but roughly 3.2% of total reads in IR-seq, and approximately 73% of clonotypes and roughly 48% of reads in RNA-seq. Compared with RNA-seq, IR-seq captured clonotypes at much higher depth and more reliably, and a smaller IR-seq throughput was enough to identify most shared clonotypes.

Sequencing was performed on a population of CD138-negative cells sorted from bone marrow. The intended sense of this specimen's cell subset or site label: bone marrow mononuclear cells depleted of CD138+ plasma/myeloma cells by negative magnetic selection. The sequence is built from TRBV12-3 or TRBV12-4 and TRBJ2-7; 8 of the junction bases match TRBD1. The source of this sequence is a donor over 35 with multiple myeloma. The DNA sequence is TGTGCCAGCAGTCGGACAGTCGGGACAGGTCCAAACTCCTACGAGCAGTACTTC. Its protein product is CASSRTVGTGPNSYEQYF.